This TCR beta chain was captured in a study of shared clonotypes between healthy human individuals (dated by TCRdb to 2018 to 2020). With respect to the entire study: A couple of women and a few men aged 18 to 49 years were included in the cohort. Libraries were prepared and TCR repertoires were sequenced by different laboratories using diverse techniques, in order to increase sequencing depth and limit assay-specific biases. For each donor, three plates each were used for CD4 naive and CD4 memory, two plates were used for CD8 naive, and one plate was used for CD8 memory. Per donor, leukapheresis produced somewhere between about 0.8 and 9 billion PBMCs. To estimate repertoire size and how much clonotype sharing occurs between individuals, the study deeply sequenced the blood TCR repertoires of about five healthy adults.

Trimming costs V 3 bases and J 6 bases, and their ends lie 11 bases apart. The germline V gene (reference sequence) yields MNHEY for CDR1 and SMNVEV for CDR2. From the cysteine through the phenylalanine, the CDR3 covers 14 amino acids. Left in the record is the CDR3 DNA by itself, 42 bases read in frame from the first base. Notes on this clone: The antigen this receptor binds is unknown. Qualities for individual bases were not recorded, and no much larger clone is one base off.

Using the deep immunoSEQ assay, TCR CDR3 regions were amplified from genomic DNA by multiplex PCR. Extracted genomic DNA from each cell subset was spread evenly across all wells of several immunoSEQ 96-well plates, with each plate serving as a replicate. For sorted subsets, 150 to 250 ng of genomic DNA, equivalent to 30,000 or so T cell genomes, went into each replicate PCR. Purified libraries were quantified with a Qubit 3.0 fluorometer, sized on a Bioanalyzer 2100, and re-quantified with the KAPA Library Quantification kit. A separate single-read 150-cycle Illumina NextSeq 550 flow cell was used to sequence each immunoSEQ 96-well plate. The study's own analysis went as follows. Because the immunoSEQ output included only junctional sequences and no quality scores, the filtering could not be the same as the filtering used for full-length reads. Sequences were annotated with PyIR, a Python wrapper for IgBLAST v1.9, using IMGT germline references to assign V/J genes and CDR3. Reads were removed for weak V/J assignments (E-value above 1e-6), missing CDR3, stop codons, out-of-frame junctions, or ambiguous translated residues. V3J clonotypes were defined as sequences sharing an identical inferred V gene, J gene, and CDR3 amino acid sequence. To compute the percentage overlap between repertoires, the number of shared unique clonotypes was divided by the size of the smaller repertoire. Three approaches were used to assess repertoire richness: RTK rarefaction, the Chao1 estimator, and Recon v2.1 estimates of unobserved clonotypes. For all TCRbeta clonotypes obtained by the gDNA method from a handful of donors, generation probabilities were computed with OLGA. This immuneACCESS table, as held by TCRdb, lists in-frame sequences with V and J called but not all clones. Of the missing ones, under half trace to an unresolved V gene in checked studies; the others have no known cause. V, J and clone size are taken as reported in that table, and D and trimming were inferred from the DNA itself. The sample contains approximately 530,000 clones, roughly 95% of them found a single time. The ten largest clones capture about 0.068% of the sample.

General findings and caveats noted by the study authors: The small number of donors limited the genetic and exposure-history diversity represented. Rarefaction of sorted-subset datasets indicated incomplete sequencing despite the large sequencing depth. Naive subsets generally had larger estimated clonotype richness than memory subsets. When a few donors were compared, the shared fraction of clonotypes was 5% to 6.5% for naive CD4, over 3% for naive CD8, 2.3% for memory CD4, and less than 0.5% for memory CD8. Clonotypes shared by all four sorted-subset donors showed higher generation probabilities than non-shared clonotypes. Sampling was limited to blood, and TCR repertoires in tissue likely differ from TCR repertoires in blood. Pairwise subsampling indicated that sequencing depth was expected to affect the degree of clonotype sharing among donors.

The donors were healthy, HIV-negative adults who had no recently reported acute infections or vaccinations. Every donor was a Caucasian adult residing in Nashville, Tennessee, USA. CD4+ T cells were enriched by magnetic negative selection, after which naive cells were positively selected on CD45RA and the negative fraction was taken as the memory subset. Blood was obtained by leukapheresis, after which PBMCs were separated by Ficoll-Histopaque density gradient centrifugation and cryopreserved in liquid nitrogen vapor phase. Analytical flow cytometry was used to check the purity and quantity of every magnetically sorted T cell population. Genomic DNA was isolated from each sorted fraction and quantified by UV absorbance on a Nanodrop 2000c.

The sequence links TRBV27 to TRBJ1-4; a tentative D call is TRBD1 (6 bases match). The sequencing input was naive CD4+ T cells sorted from blood. This sample's cell subset or site label indicates: CD45RA+ positively selected. The sequence was collected from a woman in her twenties or thirties in good health. The bases read TGTGCCAGCAGTTTTGGGGGGGCTGATGAAAAACTGTTTTTT. Its coded protein is CASSFGGADEKLFF.